The T cell receptor (beta chain) described here comes from a study of T cell repertoires in cytomegalovirus infection. Across the study: Recently identified HLA-C-restricted CMV epitopes were among the peptides used. Both CMV infection and a matching HLA type were indicated by public TCR beta signatures.

TCRdb processed the reads anew with MiXCR; each CDR3 protein has one entry. Of about 900,000 distinct CDR3 sequences in the sample, roughly 30% are singletons; the top ten hold over 13%. Findings and limits, study-wide: Predominance within the ex vivo response was attributable to HLA-C-restricted CMV-specific TCR beta clonotypes. Totalled public TCR beta family frequency picked out people who carried CMV plus the relevant HLA.

Regarding this clonotype: Its antigen is unidentified.

The material sequenced was cultured CD8+ T cells from PBMCs, taken from culture after CMV antigen stimulation. The TCR originated in a human donor in good health (CMV status not recorded). Some clones in this sample may be carry-over from other donors' samples.

This CDR3 reads CASIRDGTEAFF. The CDR3 DNA reads TGTGCCAGCATCCGTGATGGCACTGAAGCTTTCTTT. The chain combines TRBV7-8 with TRBJ1-1; D remains unclear. The germline gives CDR1 SGHVS, CDR2 FQNEAQ. Deletions cut 7 bases from V and 4 bases from J, with 10 bases between. The CDR3 length is 12 residues.